This T cell receptor beta chain comes out of a study of beta chain features in type 1 diabetes. This clone was counted between two and nine times. Its antigen is as yet unknown. Expressed TCRB transcripts got sequenced, as all isolated RNA was reverse transcribed. The table came from immunoSEQ multiplex PCR; TCRdb's copy has only in-frame clones and leaves some out. Altogether around 500,000 clones are present, around 10% being singletons, with the ten largest covering roughly 0.046%. The ends were cut back, 1 base at V and 5 bases at J, with 11 bases in the middle. The germline V gene encodes CDR1 LGHNA and CDR2 YSLEER. The CDR3 length is 14 residues. The single heparinised draw taken from each donor contained approximately 100 mL of blood on average. General study results and limits: Possible PCR preference for shorter templates applied equally to patients and controls. Cells with high TCR expression could be over-represented when cDNA is sequenced. VDJ junctions from type 1 diabetes patients carried fewer insertions and larger deletions.

This clonotype was sampled from a woman under 30 in good health. Sequences were obtained from naive CD4+ T cells from blood. The genes are TRBV4-3 and TRBJ1-2; the D gene is possibly TRBD1 (5 bases). The CDR3 spells CASSQGGAYYGYTF. The CDR3 DNA sequence: TGCGCCAGCAGCCAAGGTGGGGCCTATTATGGCTACACCTTC.